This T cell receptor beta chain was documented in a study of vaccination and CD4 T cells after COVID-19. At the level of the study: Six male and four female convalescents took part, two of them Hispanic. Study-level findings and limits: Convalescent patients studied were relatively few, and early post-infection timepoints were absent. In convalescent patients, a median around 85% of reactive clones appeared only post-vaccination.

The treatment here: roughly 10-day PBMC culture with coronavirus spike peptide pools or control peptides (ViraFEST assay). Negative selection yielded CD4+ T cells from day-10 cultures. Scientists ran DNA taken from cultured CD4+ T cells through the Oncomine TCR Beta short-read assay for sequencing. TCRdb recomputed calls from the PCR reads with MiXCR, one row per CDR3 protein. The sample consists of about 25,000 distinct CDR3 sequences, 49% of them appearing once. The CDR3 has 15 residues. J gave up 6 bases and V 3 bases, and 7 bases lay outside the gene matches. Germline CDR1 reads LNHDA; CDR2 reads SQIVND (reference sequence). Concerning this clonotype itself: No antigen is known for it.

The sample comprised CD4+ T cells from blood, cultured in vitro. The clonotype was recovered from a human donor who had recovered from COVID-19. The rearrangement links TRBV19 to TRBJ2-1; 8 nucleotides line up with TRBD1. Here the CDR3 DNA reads TGTGCCAGTAGTATCATCACCGGGACAGGCAATGAGCAGTTCTTC. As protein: CASSIITGTGNEQFF.